The clone carrying this T cell receptor (beta chain) was found once. The antigen is unknown. The data derive from a study of persistence of HIV-infected CD4 T cells. Regarding the study as a whole: Proviral oligoclonality tracked with TCR oligoclonality within the same sorted cells. Degenerate expanded CDR3beta sequences were enriched among CMV- and Gag-responding cells.

The libraries were made with immunoSEQ version 4 in survey mode. Each sample used up to 1 ug genomic DNA diluted to roughly 10 ng/uL. Method: immunoSEQ multiplex PCR; TCRdb's copy keeps in-frame clones and lacks some. The table includes some 40,000 clones, just over 90% detected once. The trim removed 3 bases at V and 4 bases at J, leaving 11 bases unmatched. Germline V gene data show CDR1 as SGDLS and CDR2 as YYNGEE. This CDR3 is 16 amino acids long. Cells were stimulated nonspecifically with anti-CD3/anti-CD28 magnetic beads. Sorting selected CD4+ T cells upregulating both CD40 ligand and CD69. CD8+ T cells were removed from PBMCs prior to stimulation.

This rearrangement joins TRBV9 to TRBJ1-1; 8 nucleotides agree with TRBD1. The sample was CD4+ T cells sorted from PBMCs after roughly 18-hour stimulation, taken from a patient who received antiretroviral therapy. This receptor was taken from an adult man with HIV who was CMV-seropositive. The CDR3 sequence: CASSAPVGRGPTEAFF. The CDR3 bases are TGTGCCAGCAGCGCCCCGGTGGGCAGGGGGCCCACTGAAGCTTTCTTT.